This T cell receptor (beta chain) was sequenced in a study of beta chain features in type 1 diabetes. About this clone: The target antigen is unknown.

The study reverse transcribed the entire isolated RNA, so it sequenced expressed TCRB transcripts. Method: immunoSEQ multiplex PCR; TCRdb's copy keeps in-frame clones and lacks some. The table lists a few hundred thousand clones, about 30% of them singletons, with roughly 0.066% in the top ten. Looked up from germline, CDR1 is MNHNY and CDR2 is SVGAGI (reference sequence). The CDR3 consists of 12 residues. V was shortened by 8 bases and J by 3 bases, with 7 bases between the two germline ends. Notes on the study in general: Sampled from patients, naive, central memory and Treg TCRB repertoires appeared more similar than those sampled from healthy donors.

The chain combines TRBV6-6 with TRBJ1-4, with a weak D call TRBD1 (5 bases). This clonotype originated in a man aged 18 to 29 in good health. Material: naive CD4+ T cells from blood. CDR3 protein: CASGAANEKLFF. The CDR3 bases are TGTGCCAGCGGGGCAGCTAATGAAAAACTGTTTTTT.